A single sample is the source of the 7 T cell receptor beta chains below, sequenced in a study of blood T cell repertoires in COVID-19. Data came from immunoSEQ multiplex PCR; TCRdb stores just in-frame clones and leaves some out. This sample has about 210,000 clones, with 65% to 90% found just once. Specimen: peripheral blood. The source is a man aged 50-59 years with active or convalescent COVID-19.

The chain employs TRBV25-1 and TRBJ2-2; 10 bases align to TRBD2. The CDR3 has 16 amino acids. Losses at the gene ends were 5 bases for V and 3 bases for J; bases not matched to a gene: 6. CDR1 MGHDK and CDR2 SYGVNS come from the germline V gene. In nucleotides, the CDR3 is TGTGCCAGCAGTCGGCCTAGCGGGGGAGACACCGGGGAGCTGTTTTTT. Translated, it gives CASSRPSGGDTGELFF.

The V call is TRBV28, the J call TRBJ2-5; weak D call: TRBD2 (6 bases). The CDR3 contains 12 residues. Trimming stripped 11 bases from V and 5 bases from J, with 15 bases between. Germline CDR1 is MDHEN and CDR2 is SYDVKM. Here the CDR3 reads CAVWRVVETQYF. The CDR3, as DNA: TGTGCCGTCTGGAGGGTAGTTGAGACCCAGTACTTC.

V is TRBV9 and J is TRBJ2-7; D gene unclear. Per germline, CDR1 SGDLS and CDR2 YYNGEE. The CDR3 length is 12 residues. Trimming removed 4 bases from V and 4 bases from J, with 9 bases in between. Here the CDR3 DNA reads TGTGCCAGCAGCCCGAGCCGGTACGAGCAGTACGTC. Translated, it gives CASSPSRYEQYV.

J is TRBJ2-1 and V is TRBV7-8; 12 nucleotides align to TRBD2. Trimming cost V 3 bases and J 5 bases; bases outside gene matches: 8. CDR3 length: 17 amino acids. Per the germline V gene, CDR1 is SGHVS and CDR2 is FQNEAQ. CDR3 sequence reads: CASSLTTRLAGDNEQFF. CDR3 bases: TGTGCCAGCAGCTTGACCACCCGACTAGCGGGAGACAATGAGCAGTTCTTC.

The chain is built from TRBV5-8 and TRBJ1-3; 9 positions agree with TRBD1. V trimming: 3 bases; J trimming: 4 bases; junction bases outside the gene matches: 5. Germline values: CDR1 SGHTS, CDR2 YDEGEE. The CDR3 length is 15 residues. CDR3 sequence: CASSSTGGSGNTIYF. The CDR3 coding sequence is TGTGCCAGCAGCTCTACAGGGGGCTCCGGAAACACCATATATTTT.

V usage is TRBV7-2 and J usage is TRBJ2-2; TRBD2 aligns across 10 bases. This CDR3 has 16 residues. Germline CDR1 SGHTA, CDR2 FQGNSA. V gave up 5 bases and J gave up 6 bases; unmatched junction bases: 9. DNA of the CDR3: TGTGCCAGCAGCGCCATAGCGGGGGGTTGGTCCGGGGAGCTGTTTTTT. Its translation: CASSAIAGGWSGELFF.

The V call is TRBV19, the J call TRBJ1-5; no firm D call. The CDR3 spans 13 residues. V lost 3 bases to trimming and J lost 7 bases, with 10 bases between them. In germline, CDR1 is LNHDA, CDR2 SQIVND (reference sequence). CDR3 loop: CASSIEGGQPQHF. Here the CDR3 DNA reads TGTGCCAGTAGTATCGAGGGAGGCCAGCCCCAGCATTTT.